A single sample is the source of the 6 T cell receptor beta chains below, sequenced in a study of radiotherapy plus CTLA-4 blockade in lung cancer. Profiled with immunoSEQ multiplex PCR; TCRdb holds only in-frame clones, not every one. The table includes tens of thousands of clones, roughly four fifths detected once. This specimen consisted of peripheral blood, obtained from a patient treated with radiotherapy plus ipilimumab. All receptors derive from a human donor with non-small cell lung cancer that progressed on radiotherapy plus ipilimumab.

The rearrangement uses TRBV6-5 and TRBJ1-5; tentative D call: TRBD1 (6 bases). Germline V CDR1 and CDR2: MNHEY, SVGAGI. V was shortened by 5 bases and J by 9 bases, with 17 bases between the two germline ends. There are 14 residues in the CDR3. CDR3 amino acids: CASSPLDSSAPQHF. The CDR3 coding sequence is TGTGCCAGCAGTCCCCTGGACAGCAGCGCGCCCCAGCATTTT.

The rearrangement uses TRBV12-5 and TRBJ2-3, with TRBD2 matching over 12 bases. This CDR3 has 16 amino acids. After removal of 4 bases from V and 2 bases from J, the junction contained 4 bases not matched to a gene. Germline values: CDR1 LGHNT, CDR2 FRNRAP. This CDR3 is CASGSGLAGHTDTQYF. CDR3 coding DNA: TGTGCTAGTGGTTCTGGACTAGCGGGACACACAGATACGCAGTATTTT. Full variable domain (rest looked up from reference TRBV12-5 and TRBJ2-3): DARVTQTPRHKVTEMGQEVTMRCQPILGHNTVFWYRQTMMQGLELLAYFRNRAPLDDSGMPKDRFSAEMPDATLATLKIQPSEPRDSAVYFCASGSGLAGHTDTQYFGPGTRLTVL.

This chain joins TRBV9 and TRBJ1-4, with D unresolved. This CDR3 spans 16 amino acids. V was trimmed by 3 bases and J by 0 bases, leaving 12 bases between them. Looked up from germline, CDR1 is SGDLS and CDR2 is YYNGEE. The CDR3 DNA reads TGTGCCAGCAGCGAGGGCCTCCGGACAACTAATGAAAAACTGTTTTTT. Translated, it gives CASSEGLRTTNEKLFF.

The chain employs TRBV7-2 and TRBJ2-5, with 9 bases aligning to TRBD1. V shed 5 bases and J 5 bases; nucleotides not matched to a gene: 9. Per germline, CDR1 SGHTA and CDR2 FQGNSA. This CDR3 contains 15 residues. The CDR3 is CASSGRDREGETQYF. The CDR3, as DNA: TGTGCCAGCAGCGGCCGGGACAGGGAGGGGGAGACCCAGTACTTC.

The rearrangement joins TRBV6-6 to TRBJ1-4; D possibly corresponds to TRBD1 (5 bases). In germline, CDR1 is MNHNY, CDR2 SVGAGI (reference sequence). CDR3 length: 15 amino acids. V lost 5 bases to trimming and J lost 8 bases, with 18 bases between them. In DNA, the CDR3 is TGTGCCAGCAGTGGGGCGAGCGGCAGATGGGAAAAACTGTTTTTT. Translation gives CASSGASGRWEKLFF.

In its sample, this clone was seen once. V is TRBV19 and J is TRBJ1-1; D is uncertain. Germline assignment: CDR1 LNHDA and CDR2 SQIVND (reference sequence). The CDR3 is 12 amino acids. Trimming removed 3 bases at V and 5 bases at J, with 7 bases between. The chain's CDR3 is CASSMLRTEAFF. In DNA form, the CDR3 reads TGTGCCAGTAGTATGTTAAGGACTGAAGCTTTCTTT.